The text below deals with one T cell receptor (beta chain). The antigen remains unidentified. A much larger clone is a single base away; this may be a read error. Different DNA sequences within this sample yield the same CDR3. This entry belongs to a study of CD8+ T cells in alopecia areata. Study-wide context: Treatment comprised oral tofacitinib, 5 to 10 mg twice daily, in treated patients.

Extraction of RNA preceded its reverse transcription into cDNA, which served as the sequencing template. Repertoires were generated with immunoSEQ multiplex PCR, while TCRdb's copy carries only in-frame clones and drops some. This sample has some 190,000 clones, with around 65% found just once. CDR1 and CDR2 (germline): SQVTM, ANQGSEA. This CDR3 has 13 residues. General study results and limits: Association of baseline CD8+ expansion with response is uncertain owing to one nonresponder.

Treatment: oral pan-JAK inhibitor, 5-10 mg twice daily. The sample in question was CD4+ T cells sorted from blood, obtained between weeks 43 and 45, from a patient treated with tofacitinib. This sequence joins TRBV29-1 and TRBJ1-3; D is unresolved. The origin of this receptor is a human donor with alopecia areata. The CDR3 DNA follows: TGCAGCTTCACGGACCTCTCTGGAAACACCATATATTTC. This sequence encodes CSFTDLSGNTIYF.